The following is a TCR beta chain sequence with its context. The data originate from a study of blood T cell repertoires in COVID-19. Assay: immunoSEQ multiplex PCR; the TCRdb copy retains only in-frame clones and omits some. The top ten clones hold roughly 4.9% of a sample with 250,000 or so clones, approximately 86% of them seen once. The CDR3 consists of 12 residues. Germline V CDR1 and CDR2: SGHTS, YDEGEE. Trimming stripped 0 bases from V and 11 bases from J, with 9 bases between. The specimen sequenced was peripheral blood. The J gene is TRBJ1-5, the V gene TRBV5-8; D not certain. The TCR was taken from a woman aged 60-70 years with COVID-19, enrolled during active disease. The CDR3 nucleotides are TGTGCCAGCAGCTTGGCCGGGTGGACCCAGCATTTT. Its protein product is CASSLAGWTQHF. The full variable domain, completed using reference TRBV5-8 and TRBJ1-5, is EAGVTQSPTHLIKTRGQQATLRCSPISGHTSVYWYQQALGLGLQFLLWYDEGEERNRGNFPPRFSGRQFPNYSSELNVNALELEDSALYLCASSLAGWTQHFGDGTRLSIL.